Each of the 3 T cell receptor beta chains below was sequenced from the same sample in a study of T cells expressing NK-cell markers. TCRdb reanalyzed the 5' RACE reads, giving one entry per CDR3 protein sequence and no DNA. Its table records 450,000 to 600,000 distinct CDR3 sequences. The sequenced sample was blood T cells: a sorted CD56 or NKG2C T cell subset, CD4+ or CD8+ T cells, or bulk PBMC T cells (not recorded which). The receptors were sampled from a man aged 18 to 29 in good health.

The chain employs TRBV27 and TRBJ1-1; the TRBD1 assignment by TCRdb is unverifiable without DNA. This CDR3 spans 13 amino acids. Germline CDR1 and CDR2: MNHEY and SMNVEV (reference sequence). The CDR3 reads CASINLLGQEAFF.

The gene calls are TRBV20-1 and TRBJ2-3; TCRdb calls TRBD1, which cannot be checked without DNA. Germline V CDR1 and CDR2: DFQATT, SNEGSKA (reference sequence). CDR3 length: 18 amino acids. The CDR3 is CSARHSPLREDGTDTQYF.

This chain's CDR3 is CASSLLTARAVTEAFF. The rearrangement joins TRBV7-2 to TRBJ1-1. Germline CDR1 reads SGHTA; CDR2 reads FQGNSA. This CDR3 region has 16 residues.